This T cell receptor beta chain appears in the sequencing data of a study of CD8+ T cells in alopecia areata. About the study: Female C3H/HeJ recipients aged roughly 6-11 weeks got skin from C3H/HeJ graft donors aged about 6-13 months that had spontaneous alopecia. Study-level points and caveats: Normal scalp showed lower clonality than lesional scalp, especially alopecia totalis/universalis. Scalp data also include sequences from resident alphabeta T cells of normal skin.

The V end lost 1 base, the J end lost 3 bases, and 9 bases lay between the germline ends. CDR1 NSQYPW and CDR2 LRSPGD come from the germline V gene (reference sequence). This CDR3 region has 14 residues. Sequencing templates came from extracted RNA that was reverse transcribed into cDNA. Clones were sequenced by immunoSEQ multiplex PCR, and TCRdb holds only the in-frame ones, with some missing. This sample comprises about 270,000 clones, none seen once only. Of note for this clone: The antigen is undetermined. Each gene name is a mouse one. The CDR3 extends 4 residues past the end of the read, so its final part is completed from the germline J gene.

CD4, CD8alpha, NKG2D, NKG2ACE and other markers guided sorting of pooled cutaneous lymph node cells. Source material: CD4+ T cells sorted from a lymph node. This chain uses TRBV1 with TRBJ1-1; weak D call: TRBD1 (6 bases). The receptor was isolated from a C3H/HeJ mouse with alopecia areata. MHC haplotype of the mouse line: H2-k. The CDR3: CTCSAGGAYTEVFF. The CDR3 DNA, read in part, is TGCACCTGCAGTGCAGGGGGGGCGTACACA.